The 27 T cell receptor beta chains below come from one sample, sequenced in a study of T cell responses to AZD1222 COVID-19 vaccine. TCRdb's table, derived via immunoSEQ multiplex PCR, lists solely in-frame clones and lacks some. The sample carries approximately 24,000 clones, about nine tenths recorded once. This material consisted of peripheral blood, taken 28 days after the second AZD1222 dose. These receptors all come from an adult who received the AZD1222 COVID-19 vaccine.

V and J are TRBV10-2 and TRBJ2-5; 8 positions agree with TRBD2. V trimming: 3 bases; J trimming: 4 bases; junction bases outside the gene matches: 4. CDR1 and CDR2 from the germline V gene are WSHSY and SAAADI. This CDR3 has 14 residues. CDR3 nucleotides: TGCGCCAGCAGTGAACCGGGGGGGCCAGAGACCCAGTACTTC. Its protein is CASSEPGGPETQYF.

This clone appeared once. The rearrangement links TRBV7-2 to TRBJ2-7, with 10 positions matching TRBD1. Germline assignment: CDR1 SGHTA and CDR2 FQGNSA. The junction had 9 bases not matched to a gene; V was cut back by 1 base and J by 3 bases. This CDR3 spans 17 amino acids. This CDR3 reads CASSLGGWGQGSYEQYF. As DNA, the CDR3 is TGTGCCAGCAGCTTAGGGGGTTGGGGACAGGGGAGCTACGAGCAGTACTTC.

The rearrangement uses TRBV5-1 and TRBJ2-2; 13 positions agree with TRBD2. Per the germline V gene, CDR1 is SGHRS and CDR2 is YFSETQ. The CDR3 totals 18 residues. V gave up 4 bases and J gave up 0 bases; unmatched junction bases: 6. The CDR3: CASSPGLAGAPNTGELFF. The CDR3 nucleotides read TGCGCCAGCAGCCCCGGACTAGCGGGGGCCCCGAACACCGGGGAGCTGTTTTTT.

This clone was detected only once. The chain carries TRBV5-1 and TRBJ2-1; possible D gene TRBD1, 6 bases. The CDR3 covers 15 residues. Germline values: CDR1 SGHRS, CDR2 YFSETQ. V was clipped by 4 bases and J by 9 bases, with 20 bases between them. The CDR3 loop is CASSRKQGSSSEQFF. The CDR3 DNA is TGCGCCAGCAGCCGAAAACAGGGTTCATCTAGTGAGCAGTTCTTC.

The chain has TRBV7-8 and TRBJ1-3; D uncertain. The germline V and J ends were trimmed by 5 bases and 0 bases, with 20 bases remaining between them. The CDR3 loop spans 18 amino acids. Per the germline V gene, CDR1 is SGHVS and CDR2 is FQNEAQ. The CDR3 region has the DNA TGTGCCAGCAGCCAACAACGTAACCTACAGAGCTCTGGAAACACCATATATTTT. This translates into CASSQQRNLQSSGNTIYF.

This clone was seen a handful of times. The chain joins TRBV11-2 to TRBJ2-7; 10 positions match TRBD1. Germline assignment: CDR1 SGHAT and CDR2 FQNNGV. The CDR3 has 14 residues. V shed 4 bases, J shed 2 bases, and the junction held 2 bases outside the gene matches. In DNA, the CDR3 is TGTGCCAGCAGCTCGACAGGGGGCCCCTACGAGCAGTACTTC. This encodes CASSSTGGPYEQYF. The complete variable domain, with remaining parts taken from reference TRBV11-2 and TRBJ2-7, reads EAGVAQSPRYKIIEKRQSVAFWCNPISGHATLYWYQQILGQGPKLLIQFQNNGVVDDSQLPKDRFSAERLKGVDSTLKIQPAKLEDSAVYLCASSSTGGPYEQYFGPGTRLTVT.

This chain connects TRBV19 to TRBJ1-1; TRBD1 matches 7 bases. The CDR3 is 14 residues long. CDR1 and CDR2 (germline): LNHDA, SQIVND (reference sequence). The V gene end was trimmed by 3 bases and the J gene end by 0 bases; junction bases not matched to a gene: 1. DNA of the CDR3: TGTGCCAGTAGTATTGGGACAGTGAACACTGAAGCTTTCTTT. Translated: CASSIGTVNTEAFF. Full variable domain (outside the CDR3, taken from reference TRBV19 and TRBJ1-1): DGGITQSPKYLFRKEGQNVTLSCEQNLNHDAMYWYRQDPGQGLRLIYYSQIVNDFQKGDIAEGYSVSREKKESFPLTVTSAQKNPTAFYLCASSIGTVNTEAFFGQGTRLTVV.

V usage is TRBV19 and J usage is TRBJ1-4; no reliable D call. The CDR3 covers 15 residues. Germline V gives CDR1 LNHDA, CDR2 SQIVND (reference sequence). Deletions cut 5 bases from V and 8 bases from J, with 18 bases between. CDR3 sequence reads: CASSSGSPRMEKLFF. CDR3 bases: TGTGCCAGTAGTTCAGGCAGTCCTAGGATGGAAAAACTGTTTTTT. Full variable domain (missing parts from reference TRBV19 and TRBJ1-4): DGGITQSPKYLFRKEGQNVTLSCEQNLNHDAMYWYRQDPGQGLRLIYYSQIVNDFQKGDIAEGYSVSREKKESFPLTVTSAQKNPTAFYLCASSSGSPRMEKLFFGSGTQLSVL.

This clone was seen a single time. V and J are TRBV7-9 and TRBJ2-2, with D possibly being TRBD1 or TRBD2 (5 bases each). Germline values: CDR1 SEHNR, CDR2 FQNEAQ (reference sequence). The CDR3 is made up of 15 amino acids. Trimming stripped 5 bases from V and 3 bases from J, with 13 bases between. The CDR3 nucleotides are TGTGCCAGCAGCAAGACAGCCGGGGACACCGGGGAGCTGTTTTTT. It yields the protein CASSKTAGDTGELFF.

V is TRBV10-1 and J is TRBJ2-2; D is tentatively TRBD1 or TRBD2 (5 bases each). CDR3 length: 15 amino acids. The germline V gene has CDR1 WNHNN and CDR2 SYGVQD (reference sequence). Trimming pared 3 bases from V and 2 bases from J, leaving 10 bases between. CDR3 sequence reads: CASSDGTGNTGELFF. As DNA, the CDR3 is TGCGCCAGCAGTGATGGGACGGGAAACACCGGGGAGCTGTTTTTT.

For the CDR3, the DNA is TGCGCCAGCAGCTTGGGCGGGACAGGGGGCCCCTACGAGCAGTACTTC. Translated, it gives CASSLGGTGGPYEQYF. This chain links TRBV5-1 with TRBJ2-7; 12 nucleotides match TRBD1. V shed 0 bases, J shed 2 bases, and the junction held 3 bases outside the gene matches. The CDR3 runs to 16 residues. Germline V gene sequence: CDR1 SGHRS, CDR2 YFSETQ.

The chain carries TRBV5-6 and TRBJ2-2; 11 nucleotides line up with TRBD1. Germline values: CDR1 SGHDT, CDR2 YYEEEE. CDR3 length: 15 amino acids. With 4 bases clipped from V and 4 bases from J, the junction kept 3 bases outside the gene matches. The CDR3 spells CASSTGQGVTGELFF. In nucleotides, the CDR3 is TGTGCCAGCAGCACGGGACAGGGGGTCACCGGGGAGCTGTTTTTT. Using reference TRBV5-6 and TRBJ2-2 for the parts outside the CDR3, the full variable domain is DAGVTQSPTHLIKTRGQQVTLRCSPKSGHDTVSWYQQALGQGPQFIFQYYEEEERQRGNFPDRFSGHQFPNYSSELNVNALLLGDSALYLCASSTGQGVTGELFFGEGSRLTVL.

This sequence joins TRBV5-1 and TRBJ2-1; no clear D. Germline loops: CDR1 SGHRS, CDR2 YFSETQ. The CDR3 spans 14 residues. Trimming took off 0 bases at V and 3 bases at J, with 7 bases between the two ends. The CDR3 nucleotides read TGCGCCAGCAGCTTGGGCACAAGCTACAATGAGCAGTTCTTC. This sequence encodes CASSLGTSYNEQFF.

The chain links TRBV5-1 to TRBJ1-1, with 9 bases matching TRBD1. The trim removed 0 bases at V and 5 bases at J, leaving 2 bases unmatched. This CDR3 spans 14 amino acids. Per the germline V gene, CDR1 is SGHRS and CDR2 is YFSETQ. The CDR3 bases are TGCGCCAGCAGCTTGGAGGACAGGGGAACTGAAGCTTTCTTT. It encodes CASSLEDRGTEAFF. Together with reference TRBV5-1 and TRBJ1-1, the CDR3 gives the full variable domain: KAGVTQTPRYLIKTRGQQVTLSCSPISGHRSVSWYQQTPGQGLQFLFEYFSETQRNKGNFPGRFSGRQFSNSRSEMNVSTLELGDSALYLCASSLEDRGTEAFFGQGTRLTVV.

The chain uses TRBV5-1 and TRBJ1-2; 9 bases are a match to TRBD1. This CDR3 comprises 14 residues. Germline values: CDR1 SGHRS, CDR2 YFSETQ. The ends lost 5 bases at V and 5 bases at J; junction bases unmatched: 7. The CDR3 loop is CASRPPGTGYGYTF. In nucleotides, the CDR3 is TGCGCCAGCAGACCACCGGGGACAGGGTATGGCTACACCTTC.

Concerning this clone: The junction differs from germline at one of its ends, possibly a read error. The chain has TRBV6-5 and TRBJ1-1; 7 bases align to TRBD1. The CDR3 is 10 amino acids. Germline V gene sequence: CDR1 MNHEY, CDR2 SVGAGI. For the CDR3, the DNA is TGTGCCAGCATCAGACAGCAGGGGGTGTTT. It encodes CASIRQQGVF.

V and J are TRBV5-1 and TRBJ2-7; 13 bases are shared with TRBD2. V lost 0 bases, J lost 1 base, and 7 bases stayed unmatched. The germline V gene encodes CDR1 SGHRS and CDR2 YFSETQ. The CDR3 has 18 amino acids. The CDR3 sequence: CASSLEPRTSGGSYEQYF. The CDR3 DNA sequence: TGCGCCAGCAGCTTGGAGCCGAGGACTAGCGGGGGTTCCTACGAGCAGTACTTC.

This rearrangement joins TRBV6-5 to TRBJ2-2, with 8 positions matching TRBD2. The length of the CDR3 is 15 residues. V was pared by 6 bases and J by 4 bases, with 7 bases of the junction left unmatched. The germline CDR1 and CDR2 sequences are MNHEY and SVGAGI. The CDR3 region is CASSRESGGTGELFF. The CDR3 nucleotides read TGTGCCAGCAGCAGAGAGAGCGGGGGCACCGGGGAGCTGTTTTTT.

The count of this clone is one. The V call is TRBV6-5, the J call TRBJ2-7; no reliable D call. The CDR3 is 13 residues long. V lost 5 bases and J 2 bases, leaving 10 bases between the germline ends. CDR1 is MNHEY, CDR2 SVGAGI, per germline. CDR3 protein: CASSLNFAYEQYF. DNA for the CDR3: TGTGCCAGCAGTCTCAACTTCGCCTACGAGCAGTACTTC.

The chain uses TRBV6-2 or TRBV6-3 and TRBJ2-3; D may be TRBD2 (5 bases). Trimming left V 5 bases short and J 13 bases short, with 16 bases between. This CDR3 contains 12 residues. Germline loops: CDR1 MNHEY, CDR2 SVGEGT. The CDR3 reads CASSPQTIPKYF. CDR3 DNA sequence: TGTGCCAGCAGTCCGCAGACTATACCCAAGTATTTT.

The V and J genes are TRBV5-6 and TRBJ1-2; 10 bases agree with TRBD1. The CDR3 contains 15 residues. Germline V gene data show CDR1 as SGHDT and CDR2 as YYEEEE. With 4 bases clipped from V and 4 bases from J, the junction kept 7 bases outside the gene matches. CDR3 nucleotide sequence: TGTGCCAGCAGCCAAGACAGGGGGCGCGGCTATGGCTACACCTTC. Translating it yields CASSQDRGRGYGYTF.

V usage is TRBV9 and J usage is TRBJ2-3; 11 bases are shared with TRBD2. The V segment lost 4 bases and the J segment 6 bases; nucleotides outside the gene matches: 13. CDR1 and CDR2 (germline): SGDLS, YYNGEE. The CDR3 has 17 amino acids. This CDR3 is CASSRQASGGLSDTQYF. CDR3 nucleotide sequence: TGTGCCAGCAGCCGTCAGGCTAGCGGGGGGCTGTCTGATACGCAGTATTTT.

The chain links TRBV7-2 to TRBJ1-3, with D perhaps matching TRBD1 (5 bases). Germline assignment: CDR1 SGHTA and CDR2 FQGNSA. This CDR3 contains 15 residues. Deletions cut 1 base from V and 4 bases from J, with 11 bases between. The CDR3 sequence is CASSLDAGHGNTIYF. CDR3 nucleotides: TGTGCCAGCAGCTTAGATGCGGGGCACGGAAACACCATATATTTT.

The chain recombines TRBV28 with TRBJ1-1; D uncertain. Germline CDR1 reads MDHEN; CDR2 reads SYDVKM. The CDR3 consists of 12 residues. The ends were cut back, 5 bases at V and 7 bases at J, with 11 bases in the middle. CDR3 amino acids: CASSIPHLEAFF. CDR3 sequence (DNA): TGTGCCAGCAGTATACCCCACCTTGAAGCTTTCTTT.

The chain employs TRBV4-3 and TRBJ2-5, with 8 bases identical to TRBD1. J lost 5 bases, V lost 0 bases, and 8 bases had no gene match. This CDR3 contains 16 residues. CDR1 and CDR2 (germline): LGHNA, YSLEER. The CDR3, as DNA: TGCGCCAGCAGCCAAGACGGACAGGGTATTGTGGAGACCCAGTACTTC. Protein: CASSQDGQGIVETQYF.

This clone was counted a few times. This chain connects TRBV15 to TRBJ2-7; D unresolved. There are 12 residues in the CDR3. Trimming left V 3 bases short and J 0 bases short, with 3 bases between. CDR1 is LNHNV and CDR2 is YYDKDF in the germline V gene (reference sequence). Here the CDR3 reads CATSRDSYEQYF. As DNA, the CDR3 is TGTGCCACCAGCAGGGACTCCTACGAGCAGTACTTC.

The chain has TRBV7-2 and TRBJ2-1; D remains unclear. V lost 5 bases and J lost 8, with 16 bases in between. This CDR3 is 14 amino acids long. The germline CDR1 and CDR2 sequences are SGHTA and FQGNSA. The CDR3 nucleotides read TGTGCCAGCAGCCGTACGGGTCGTGACTATGAGCAGTTCTTC. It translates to CASSRTGRDYEQFF.